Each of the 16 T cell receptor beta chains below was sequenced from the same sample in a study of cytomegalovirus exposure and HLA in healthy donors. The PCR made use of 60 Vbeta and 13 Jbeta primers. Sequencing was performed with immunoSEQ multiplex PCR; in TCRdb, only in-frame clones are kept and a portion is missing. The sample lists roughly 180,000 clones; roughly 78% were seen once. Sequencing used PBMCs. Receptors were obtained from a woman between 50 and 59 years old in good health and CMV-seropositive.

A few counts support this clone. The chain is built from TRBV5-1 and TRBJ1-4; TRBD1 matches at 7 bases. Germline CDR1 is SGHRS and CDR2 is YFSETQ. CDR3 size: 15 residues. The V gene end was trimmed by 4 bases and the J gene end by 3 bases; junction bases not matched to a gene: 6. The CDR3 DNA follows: TGCGCCAGCAGCCCCGGGACAGCTCCTAATGAAAAACTGTTTTTT. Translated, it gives CASSPGTAPNEKLFF.

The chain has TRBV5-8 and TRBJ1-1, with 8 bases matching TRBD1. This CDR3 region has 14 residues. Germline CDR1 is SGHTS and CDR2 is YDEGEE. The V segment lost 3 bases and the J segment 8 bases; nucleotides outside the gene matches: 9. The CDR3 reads CASSSKLRDREAFF. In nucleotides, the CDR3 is TGTGCCAGCAGCTCGAAACTACGGGACAGGGAAGCTTTCTTT.

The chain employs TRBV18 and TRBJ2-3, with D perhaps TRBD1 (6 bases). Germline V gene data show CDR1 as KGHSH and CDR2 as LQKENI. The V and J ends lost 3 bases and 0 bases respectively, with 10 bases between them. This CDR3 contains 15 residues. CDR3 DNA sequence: TGTGCCAGCTCACCTCCAGGGGCGAGCACAGATACGCAGTATTTT. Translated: CASSPPGASTDTQYF.

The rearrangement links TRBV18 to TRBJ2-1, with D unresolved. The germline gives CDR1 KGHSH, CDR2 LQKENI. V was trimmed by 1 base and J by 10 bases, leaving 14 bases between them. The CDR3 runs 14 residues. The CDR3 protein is CASSPLRGSWEQFF. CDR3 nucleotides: TGTGCCAGCTCACCACTTCGAGGCTCCTGGGAGCAGTTCTTC.

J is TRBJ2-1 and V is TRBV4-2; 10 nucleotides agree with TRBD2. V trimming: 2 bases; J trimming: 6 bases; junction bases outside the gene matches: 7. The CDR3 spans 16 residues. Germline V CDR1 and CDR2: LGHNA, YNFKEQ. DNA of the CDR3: TGTGCCAGCAGCCAACCGGGGAGCGGGGGGGCCAATGAGCAGTTCTTC. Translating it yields CASSQPGSGGANEQFF.

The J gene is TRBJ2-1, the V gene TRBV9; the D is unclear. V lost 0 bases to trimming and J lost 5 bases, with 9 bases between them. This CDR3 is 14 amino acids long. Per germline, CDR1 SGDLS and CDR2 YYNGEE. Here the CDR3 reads CASSVGQINNEQFF. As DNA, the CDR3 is TGTGCCAGCAGCGTAGGGCAGATTAACAATGAGCAGTTCTTC. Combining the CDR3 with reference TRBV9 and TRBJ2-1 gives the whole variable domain DSGVTQTPKHLITATGQRVTLRCSPRSGDLSVYWYQQSLDQGLQFLIQYYNGEERAKGNILERFSAQQFPDLHSELNLSSLELGDSALYFCASSVGQINNEQFFGPGTRLTVL.

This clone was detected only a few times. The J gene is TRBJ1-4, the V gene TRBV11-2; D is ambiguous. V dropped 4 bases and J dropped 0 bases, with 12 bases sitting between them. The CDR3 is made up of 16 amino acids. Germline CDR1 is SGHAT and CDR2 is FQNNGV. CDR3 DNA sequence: TGTGCCAGCAGCTCCCTCATGCGAGCAACTAATGAAAAACTGTTTTTT. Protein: CASSSLMRATNEKLFF.

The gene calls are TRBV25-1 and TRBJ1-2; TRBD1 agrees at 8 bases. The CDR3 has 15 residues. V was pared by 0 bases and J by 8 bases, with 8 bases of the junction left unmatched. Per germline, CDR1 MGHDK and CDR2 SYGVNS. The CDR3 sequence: CASSEYKGAGGGYTF. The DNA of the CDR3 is TGTGCCAGCAGTGAATATAAAGGGGCAGGGGGCGGCTACACCTTC.

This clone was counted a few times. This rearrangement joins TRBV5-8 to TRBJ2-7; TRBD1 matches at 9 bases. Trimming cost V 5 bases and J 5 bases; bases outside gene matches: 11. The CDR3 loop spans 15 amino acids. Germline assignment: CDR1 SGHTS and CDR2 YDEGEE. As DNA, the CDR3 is TGTGCCAGCAGTTTTACAGGACAGGGGAACGACGAGCAGTACTTC. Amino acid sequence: CASSFTGQGNDEQYF. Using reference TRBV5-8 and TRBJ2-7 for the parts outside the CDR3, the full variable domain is EAGVTQSPTHLIKTRGQQATLRCSPISGHTSVYWYQQALGLGLQFLLWYDEGEERNRGNFPPRFSGRQFPNYSSELNVNALELEDSALYLCASSFTGQGNDEQYFGPGTRLTVT.

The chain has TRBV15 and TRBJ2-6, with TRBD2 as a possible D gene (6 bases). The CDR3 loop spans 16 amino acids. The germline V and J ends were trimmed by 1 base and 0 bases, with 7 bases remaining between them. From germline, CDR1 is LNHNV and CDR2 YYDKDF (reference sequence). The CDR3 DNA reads TGTGCCACCAGCAGAGGCGGGGTCTCTGGGGCCAACGTCCTGACTTTC. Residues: CATSRGGVSGANVLTF.

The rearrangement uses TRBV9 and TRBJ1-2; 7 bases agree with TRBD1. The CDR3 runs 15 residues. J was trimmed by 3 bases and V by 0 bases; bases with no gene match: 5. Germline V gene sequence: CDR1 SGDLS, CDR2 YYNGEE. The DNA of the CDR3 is TGTGCCAGCAGCGTAGTGGCCAGGGGGGACTATGGCTACACCTTC. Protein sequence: CASSVVARGDYGYTF. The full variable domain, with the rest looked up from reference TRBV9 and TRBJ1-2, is DSGVTQTPKHLITATGQRVTLRCSPRSGDLSVYWYQQSLDQGLQFLIQYYNGEERAKGNILERFSAQQFPDLHSELNLSSLELGDSALYFCASSVVARGDYGYTFGSGTRLTVV.

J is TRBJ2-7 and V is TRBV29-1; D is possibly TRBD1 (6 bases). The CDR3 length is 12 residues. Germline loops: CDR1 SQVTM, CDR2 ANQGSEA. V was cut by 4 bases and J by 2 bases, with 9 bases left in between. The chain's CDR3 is CSVGDITYEQYF. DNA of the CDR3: TGCAGCGTTGGGGACATTACCTACGAGCAGTACTTC.

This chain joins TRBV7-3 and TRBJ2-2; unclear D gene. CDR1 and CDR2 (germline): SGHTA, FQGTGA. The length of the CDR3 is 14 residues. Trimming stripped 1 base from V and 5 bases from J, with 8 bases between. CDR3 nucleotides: TGTGCCAGCAGCTTAAGTTCCGGTACCGGGGAGCTGTTTTTT. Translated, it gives CASSLSSGTGELFF.

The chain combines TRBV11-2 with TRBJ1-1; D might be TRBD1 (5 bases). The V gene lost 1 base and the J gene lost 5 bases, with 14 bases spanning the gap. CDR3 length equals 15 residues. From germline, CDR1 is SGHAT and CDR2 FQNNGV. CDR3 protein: CASSLADPGGTEAFF. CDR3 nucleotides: TGTGCCAGCAGCTTAGCTGACCCGGGGGGGACTGAAGCTTTCTTT.

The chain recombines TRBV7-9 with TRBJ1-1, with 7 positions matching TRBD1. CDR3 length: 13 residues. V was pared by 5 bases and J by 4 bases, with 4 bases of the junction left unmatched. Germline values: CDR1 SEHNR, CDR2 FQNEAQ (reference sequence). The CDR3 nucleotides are TGTGCCAGCAGCGCGGACAGGCCCACTGAAGCTTTCTTT. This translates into CASSADRPTEAFF.

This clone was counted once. The CDR3 region is CASSFDIPLNEQFF. The CDR3 DNA reads TGCGCCAGCAGCTTTGACATTCCTCTCAATGAGCAGTTCTTC. V usage is TRBV5-1 and J usage is TRBJ2-1; D remains unclear. V was clipped by 2 bases and J by 6 bases, with 12 bases between them. The germline gives CDR1 SGHRS, CDR2 YFSETQ. This CDR3 has 14 amino acids. Combining the CDR3 with reference TRBV5-1 and TRBJ2-1 gives the whole variable domain KAGVTQTPRYLIKTRGQQVTLSCSPISGHRSVSWYQQTPGQGLQFLFEYFSETQRNKGNFPGRFSGRQFSNSRSEMNVSTLELGDSALYLCASSFDIPLNEQFFGPGTRLTVL.